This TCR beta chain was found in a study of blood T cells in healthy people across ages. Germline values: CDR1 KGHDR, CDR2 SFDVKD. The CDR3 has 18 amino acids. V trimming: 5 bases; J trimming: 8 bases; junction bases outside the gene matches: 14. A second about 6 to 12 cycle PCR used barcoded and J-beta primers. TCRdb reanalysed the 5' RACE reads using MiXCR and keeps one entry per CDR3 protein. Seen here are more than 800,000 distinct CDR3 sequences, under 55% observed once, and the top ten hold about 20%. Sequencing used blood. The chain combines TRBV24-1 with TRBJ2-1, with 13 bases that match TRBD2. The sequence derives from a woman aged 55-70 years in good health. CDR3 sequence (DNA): TGTGCCACCAGTGTCCCCCCAGGGACTAGCGGGATGTTTGATGAGCAGTTCTTC. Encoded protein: CATSVPPGTSGMFDEQFF.